Below are 2 T cell receptor beta chains sequenced from a single sample in a study of blood T cell repertoires in COVID-19. Generated by immunoSEQ multiplex PCR, the TCRdb table keeps only in-frame clones and is missing some. The profile shows approximately 110,000 clones, about 82% of them singletons. The sample comprised peripheral blood. The receptors originated from a human donor in a cohort sampled during active COVID-19.

This clone was observed once. The gene calls are TRBV5-4 and TRBJ2-5; 10 bases line up with TRBD2. This CDR3 has 15 residues. With V trimmed by 2 bases and J by 5 bases, 6 bases remained unmatched. Per germline, CDR1 SGHNT and CDR2 YYREEE (reference sequence). The DNA for the CDR3 is TGTGCCAGCAGCTTAGTACTAGCGGGAAGCGAGACCCAGTACTTC. Translating gives CASSLVLAGSETQYF.

This clone was observed a single time. The chain uses TRBV28 and TRBJ2-7; D remains unclear. Trimming removed 3 bases from V and 2 bases from J, with 8 bases in between. CDR3 length equals 13 residues. The germline gives CDR1 MDHEN, CDR2 SYDVKM. CDR3 bases: TGTGCCAGCAGTTTGGAGCAACCCTACGAGCAGTACTTC. This codes for CASSLEQPYEQYF. Combining the CDR3 with reference TRBV28 and TRBJ2-7 gives the whole variable domain DVKVTQSSRYLVKRTGEKVFLECVQDMDHENMFWYRQDPGLGLRLIYFSYDVKMKEKGDIPEGYSVSREKKERFSLILESASTNQTSMYLCASSLEQPYEQYFGPGTRLTVT.